This record concerns one T cell receptor beta chain sequence. The data derive from a study of blood T cell repertoires in COVID-19. At the level of the study: PBMCs, B-cell-depleted T cells, or T cells provided the cDNA or gDNA that made up the material.

Patients from Seattle were sampled longitudinally, starting during active infection. In the original analysis: Reference gene primer amplification gave estimated nucleated cell counts. The assay was immunoSEQ multiplex PCR, and TCRdb's table has in-frame clones only and misses some. V, J and clone size reflect that table, while D and trimming were determined from the DNA. The sample lists fewer than 350,000 clones; about 90% were seen once. The sequence was collected from a young woman with COVID-19, enrolled during active disease. The sequencing input was peripheral blood.

The CDR3 protein is CAISDLASTDTQYF. The CDR3 DNA is TGTGCCATCAGTGACCTGGCTAGCACAGATACGCAGTATTTT. The chain combines TRBV10-3 with TRBJ2-3; D gene uncertain. The V gene lost 3 bases and the J gene lost 0 bases, with 7 bases spanning the gap. Germline values: CDR1 ENHRY, CDR2 SYGVKD. The CDR3 loop spans 14 amino acids.